These 22 T cell receptor beta chains were all obtained from the same sample, sequenced in a study of T cell repertoires in cytomegalovirus infection. Which antigens these TCRs recognize remains unknown. TCRdb reanalysed the reads using MiXCR and keeps one entry per CDR3 protein. The profile shows about 27,000 distinct CDR3 sequences, over 15% of them singletons. The source material was CD8+ T cells from cultured PBMCs, sampled from culture after CMV antigen stimulation. These receptors came from a human donor in good health (CMV status not recorded). Some clones in this sample may be carry-over from other donors' samples.

This clonotype was seen only a few times. This rearrangement joins TRBV23-1 to TRBJ2-2, with a tentative D call TRBD2 (5 bases). TRBV23-1 is an open reading frame whose function is uncertain. The CDR3 runs 14 residues. V was pared by 4 bases and J by 4 bases, with 10 bases between. CDR3 in DNA: TGCGCCAGCAGTCTTGGACTGGGCACCGGGGAGCTGTTTTTT. Amino acid sequence: CASSLGLGTGELFF.

A word on this clonotype: One end of the junction does not line up with germline, which may come from a read error. The chain is built from TRBV4-1 and TRBJ1-5; no clear D. Germline-derived CDR1 and CDR2 are MGHRA and YSYEKL. The CDR3 has 15 amino acids. The CDR3 nucleotides read TGCGCCAGCACCCAAGATCGTGGGAAAGGTCAGCCCCAGCATTTT. Its protein is CASTQDRGKGQPQHF.

The chain is built from TRBV27 and TRBJ1-5; D is undetermined. V lost 6 bases and J lost 6, with 12 bases in between. This CDR3 has 13 amino acids. Germline V gives CDR1 MNHEY, CDR2 SMNVEV (reference sequence). The CDR3 DNA sequence: TGTGCCAGCAGCGAGAGGTTGGGTCAGCCCCAGCATTTT. Amino acid sequence: CASSERLGQPQHF.

This clonotype was seen more than once but under ten times. The gene calls are TRBV7-6 and TRBJ1-5; TRBD1 is a possible D gene (5 bases). The CDR3 totals 13 residues. V lost 5 bases to trimming and J lost 5 bases, with 10 bases between them. The V gene's germline CDR1 is SGHVS and CDR2 FNYEAQ. CDR3 nucleotide sequence: TGTGCCAGCAGCCGACAGAAGGATCAGCCCCAGCATTTT. Translation: CASSRQKDQPQHF.

This clonotype was counted between two and nine times. V usage is TRBV14 and J usage is TRBJ1-1; D remains ambiguous. The V end was cut by 1 base, the J end by 2 bases, with 8 bases between. This CDR3 comprises 14 residues. The germline CDR1 and CDR2 sequences are SGHDN and FVKESK. The CDR3 nucleotides read TGTGCCAGCAGCCAAGTAGACCTAAACACTGAAGCTTTCTTT. Translating it yields CASSQVDLNTEAFF. The full variable domain, completed using reference TRBV14 and TRBJ1-1, is EAGVTQFPSHSVIEKGQTVTLRCDPISGHDNLYWYRRVMGKEIKFLLHFVKESKQDESGMPNNRFLAERTGGTYSTLKVQPAELEDSGVYFCASSQVDLNTEAFFGQGTRLTVV.

This chain joins TRBV7-9 and TRBJ2-3; 9 bases are a match to TRBD2. The CDR3 is 12 residues long. CDR1 SEHNR and CDR2 FQNEAQ come from the germline V gene (reference sequence). The V and J ends lost 8 bases and 10 bases, in that order; junction bases with no gene match: 7. The CDR3: CASRPSGMAQYF. DNA of the CDR3: TGTGCCAGCCGACCTAGCGGGATGGCGCAGTATTTT. Together with reference TRBV7-9 and TRBJ2-3, the CDR3 gives the full variable domain: DTGVSQNPRHKITKRGQNVTFRCDPISEHNRLYWYRQTLGQGPEFLTYFQNEAQLEKSRLLSDRFSAERPKGSFSTLEIQRTEQGDSAMYLCASRPSGMAQYFGPGTRLTVL.

This clonotype has a count of ten or more. The rearrangement links TRBV7-8 to TRBJ1-4, with TRBD1 identical over 8 bases. The CDR3 has 18 amino acids. CDR1 is SGHVS, CDR2 FQNEAQ, per germline. The ends lost 5 bases at V and 6 bases at J; junction bases unmatched: 17. The CDR3 loop reads CASSRKRDRRKRDEKLFF. The CDR3 region has the DNA TGTGCCAGCAGCCGAAAAAGGGACAGGCGGAAAAGGGATGAAAAACTGTTTTTT.

V gene TRBV7-6 combines with J gene TRBJ2-7; a weak D match, TRBD2 (6 bases). Between the trimmed V and J ends, which lost 3 bases and 2 bases, there was a span of 11 bases. Looked up from germline, CDR1 is SGHVS and CDR2 is FNYEAQ. CDR3 length: 14 amino acids. The CDR3 bases are TGTGCCAGCAGCTTGGGGGACTCTACCTACGAGCAGTACTTC. It specifies CASSLGDSTYEQYF.

This clonotype appeared many times. This chain uses TRBV27 with TRBJ2-1; the D is unclear. The CDR3 has 17 residues. Germline V gene data show CDR1 as MNHEY and CDR2 as SMNVEV (reference sequence). Trimming removed 3 bases at V and 0 bases at J, with 15 bases between. The CDR3 region has the DNA TGTGCCAGCAGTTTGGTTAATGGGTGGAGCTCCTACAATGAGCAGTTCTTC. Translating it yields CASSLVNGWSSYNEQFF.

The rearrangement joins TRBV4-2 to TRBJ2-7, with a weak D call TRBD1 (7 bases). V lost 4 bases and J lost 8, with 15 bases in between. CDR1 is LGHNA, CDR2 YNFKEQ, per germline. The CDR3 runs 13 residues. CDR3 DNA sequence: TGTGCCAGCAGCCCGTGGGCAGGGGGGCAGCAGTACTTC. Translated: CASSPWAGGQQYF.

This clonotype appeared a few times. The rearrangement uses TRBV9 and TRBJ1-6, with D tentatively TRBD1 (5 bases). Germline-derived CDR1 and CDR2 are SGDLS and YYNGEE. The CDR3 has 16 amino acids. Trimming stripped 2 bases from V and 6 bases from J, with 15 bases between. The CDR3 sequence is CASSVGGSGRNSPLHF. The CDR3 nucleotides are TGTGCCAGCAGCGTGGGGGGATCTGGTCGTAATTCACCCCTCCACTTT.

V usage is TRBV9 and J usage is TRBJ1-1, with unresolved D. The CDR3 has 14 residues. Deletions cut 0 bases from V and 0 bases from J, with 6 bases between. CDR1 is SGDLS, CDR2 YYNGEE, per germline. CDR3 DNA sequence: TGTGCCAGCAGCGTAGCGACTATGAACACTGAAGCTTTCTTT. This gives the protein CASSVATMNTEAFF.

This sequence joins TRBV7-2 and TRBJ2-3, with D possibly called TRBD1 or TRBD2 (8 bases each). The CDR3 is 19 amino acids. Germline CDR1 and CDR2: SGHTA and FQGNSA. V lost 4 bases and J 11 bases, leaving 34 bases between the germline ends. The CDR3 region is CASSSDRGGVKRESGQQYF. CDR3 sequence (DNA): TGTGCCAGCAGCTCCGACAGGGGAGGTGTAAAGCGGGAGTCTGGGCAGCAGTATTTT.

V is TRBV20-1 and J is TRBJ1-6; 7 nucleotides match TRBD1. This CDR3 is 18 amino acids long. J gave up 6 bases and V 0 bases, and 14 bases lay outside the gene matches. CDR1 and CDR2 (germline): DFQATT, SNEGSKA (reference sequence). CDR3 sequence reads: CSARDSGWGQNFNSPLHF. CDR3 bases: TGCAGTGCTAGAGATAGTGGGTGGGGACAGAATTTTAATTCACCCCTCCACTTT.

This chain connects TRBV7-8 to TRBJ2-1, with a tentative D call TRBD2 (5 bases). V lost 3 bases and J lost 7, with 13 bases in between. The CDR3 runs to 14 residues. Per germline, CDR1 SGHVS and CDR2 FQNEAQ. The DNA for the CDR3 is TGTGCCAGCAGCTTGCGGACTCCCAAGAATGAGCAGTTCTTC. Translated, it gives CASSLRTPKNEQFF.

This sequence joins TRBV7-6 and TRBJ2-5, with 11 bases fitting TRBD2. This CDR3 is built from 14 residues. J lost 2 bases, V lost 5 bases, and 1 base had no gene match. CDR1 is SGHVS, CDR2 FNYEAQ, per germline. CDR3 nucleotides: TGTGCCAGCAGCGCTAGCGGGGGGCAAGAGACCCAGTACTTC. Translated: CASSASGGQETQYF.

Many counts were recorded for this clonotype. CDR3 DNA: TGTGCCAGCAGCTTGGACAGTTTTAGCAATCAGCCCCAGCATTTT. It yields the protein CASSLDSFSNQPQHF. The chain is built from TRBV7-8 and TRBJ1-5; D possibly corresponds to TRBD1 (6 bases). The germline V gene has CDR1 SGHVS and CDR2 FQNEAQ. V was shortened by 3 bases and J by 0 bases, with 9 bases between the two germline ends. This CDR3 has 15 residues.

This chain joins TRBV5-6 and TRBJ2-1; D may be TRBD2 (6 bases). Germline CDR1 is SGHDT and CDR2 is YYEEEE. Trimming shortened V by 4 bases and J by 13 bases, and 18 bases separated the two germline ends. The CDR3 sequence is 13 residues long. CDR3 nucleotide sequence: TGTGCCAGCAGCACCACTTTCGGGGGAAGACAGTTCTTC. This translates into CASSTTFGGRQFF.

This clonotype was seen more than once but under ten times. In DNA, the CDR3 is TGCAGCGTTGGAGGGCTACCCGCACATTCCGACACTGAAGCTTTCTTT. This gives the protein CSVGGLPAHSDTEAFF. The chain employs TRBV29-1 and TRBJ1-1; D remains unclear. The CDR3 runs 16 residues. The germline V and J ends were trimmed by 4 bases and 3 bases, with 21 bases remaining between them. Looked up from germline, CDR1 is SQVTM and CDR2 is ANQGSEA.

The chain carries TRBV7-2 and TRBJ1-5; the D is unclear. V shed 4 bases and J shed 3 bases, with 7 bases lying between them. The germline V gene has CDR1 SGHTA and CDR2 FQGNSA. CDR3 length: 13 residues. The CDR3 spells CASSWRNNQPQHF. The CDR3 DNA reads as TGTGCCAGCAGCTGGCGAAACAATCAGCCCCAGCATTTT.

This rearrangement joins TRBV19 to TRBJ2-1; D is unresolved. Trimming stripped 9 bases from V and 9 bases from J, with 15 bases between. CDR1 LNHDA and CDR2 SQIVND come from the germline V gene (reference sequence). CDR3 length equals 12 residues. The CDR3, as DNA: TGTGCCAGCCTAACTTCCTACGGTGAGCAGTTCTTC. Amino acids: CASLTSYGEQFF.

The rearrangement links TRBV28 to TRBJ1-6; D gene ambiguous. Trimming pared 6 bases from V and 9 bases from J, leaving 15 bases between. Germline V gene data show CDR1 as MDHEN and CDR2 as SYDVKM. CDR3 length equals 14 residues. CDR3 in DNA: TGTGCCAGCAGGATCGAGGTGCGTGGTTCACCCCTCCACTTT. Protein: CASRIEVRGSPLHF.